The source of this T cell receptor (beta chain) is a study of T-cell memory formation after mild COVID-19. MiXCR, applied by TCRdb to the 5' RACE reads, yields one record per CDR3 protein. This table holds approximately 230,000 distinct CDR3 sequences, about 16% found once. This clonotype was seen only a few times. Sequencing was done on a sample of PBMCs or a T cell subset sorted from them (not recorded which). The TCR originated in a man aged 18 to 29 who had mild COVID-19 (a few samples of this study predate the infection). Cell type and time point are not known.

The CDR3 region is CAAQGPLLYGYTF. In DNA form, the CDR3 reads TGTGCCGCCCAGGGTCCCCTACTCTATGGCTACACCTTC. This chain uses TRBV28 with TRBJ1-2; D is perhaps TRBD1 (5 bases). V was clipped by 11 bases and J by 4 bases, with 17 bases between them. Germline lookup yields CDR1 MDHEN and CDR2 SYDVKM. The CDR3 has 13 amino acids.